The source of this T cell receptor beta chain is a study of T cells in Graves' hyperthyroidism and ophthalmopathy. The patients, who ranged from 18 to 65 in age, presented with newly diagnosed hyperthyroidism lasting under 2 months. This clonotype was counted ten times or more. This CDR3 region has 16 residues. Germline lookup yields CDR1 DFQATT and CDR2 SNEGSKA (reference sequence). V lost 0 bases and J lost 4, with 16 bases in between. Amplification of TCR beta CDR3 regions used RNA as the template. Carried out on the TCR CDR3, a first-round RT-PCR used the HTBI primer set. TCRdb recomputed calls from the multiplex PCR reads with MiXCR, one row per CDR3 protein. The table includes fewer than 850,000 distinct CDR3 sequences, around 15% detected once.

The TCR comes from a man aged 45 to 65 with Graves' hyperthyroidism. V gene TRBV20-1 combines with J gene TRBJ2-1, with a tentative D call TRBD2 (6 bases). The sequenced material came from blood. The CDR3 sequence: CSARDPLSGAYNEQFF. DNA of the CDR3: TGCAGTGCTAGAGATCCCTTATCGGGAGCTTACAATGAGCAGTTCTTC.